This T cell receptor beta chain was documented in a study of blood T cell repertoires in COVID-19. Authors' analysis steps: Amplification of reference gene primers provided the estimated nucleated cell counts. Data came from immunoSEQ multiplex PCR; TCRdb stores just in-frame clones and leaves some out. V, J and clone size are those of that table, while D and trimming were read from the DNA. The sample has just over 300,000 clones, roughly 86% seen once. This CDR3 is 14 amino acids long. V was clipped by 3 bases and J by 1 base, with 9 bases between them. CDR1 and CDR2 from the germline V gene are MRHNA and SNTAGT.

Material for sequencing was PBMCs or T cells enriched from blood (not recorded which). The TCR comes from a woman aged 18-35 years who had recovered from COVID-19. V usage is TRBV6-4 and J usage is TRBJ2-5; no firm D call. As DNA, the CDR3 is TGTGCCAGCAGTGAATCGGAGATCCAAGAGACCCAGTACTTC. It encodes CASSESEIQETQYF.